These T cell receptor beta chains were read from a single sample in a study of cytomegalovirus exposure and HLA in healthy donors. Some clones are missing from TCRdb's copy, which holds only in-frame ones; the method was immunoSEQ multiplex PCR. Of about 170,000 clones listed, roughly 85% are singletons. The sequenced material came from PBMCs. All receptors derive from a man between 18 and 29 years old in good health and CMV-seropositive. Each CDR3 is given with its conserved first and last residue. The order of the fields is V gene, CDR3 length, D gene, J gene, CDR3 protein. D genes are given only for firm matches.

V: TRBV7-2; length: 16; D: TRBD2; J: TRBJ2-1; CDR3: CASSLFMAGGGDEQFF
V: TRBV4-2; length: 12; D: -; J: TRBJ2-5; CDR3: CASSQGTETQYF
V: TRBV15; length: 13; D: -; J: TRBJ1-2; CDR3: CATSRDRDYGYTF
V: TRBV11-1; length: 13; D: -; J: TRBJ1-2; CDR3: CASSGFGTGGYTF
V: TRBV25-1; length: 15; D: -; J: TRBJ1-1; CDR3: CASSPIRGEDTEAFF
V: TRBV4-3; length: 17; D: TRBD2; J: TRBJ2-1; CDR3: CASSHSVTSGGYNEQFF
V: TRBV2; length: 10; D: -; J: TRBJ1-1; CDR3: CASSRGEAFF
V: TRBV5-4; length: 17; D: TRBD2; J: TRBJ2-5; CDR3: CASSQYYGGGAGETQYF
V: TRBV21-1; length: 19; D: -; J: TRBJ2-5; CDR3: CASSTRGGLAYSGCETQYF
V: TRBV28; length: 13; D: -; J: TRBJ1-2; CDR3: CASSPQGDYGYTF
V: TRBV11-2; length: 19; D: TRBD1; J: TRBJ1-4; CDR3: CASSLAGTVNPATNEKLFF
V: TRBV27; length: 17; D: -; J: TRBJ2-6; CDR3: CASSLRALGLGANGLTF
V: TRBV29-1; length: 13; D: TRBD1; J: TRBJ1-1; CDR3: CSADRGEATEAFF
V: TRBV19; length: 15; D: -; J: TRBJ2-1; CDR3: CASSVTQGSYNEQFF
V: TRBV19; length: 13; D: TRBD1; J: TRBJ1-5; CDR3: CASLGQGNQPQHF
V: TRBV7-9; length: 16; D: -; J: TRBJ1-1; CDR3: CASSLGAPLPNTEAFF
V: TRBV4-3; length: 13; D: -; J: TRBJ1-2; CDR3: CASRPTGEGIYTF
V: TRBV5-1; length: 14; D: -; J: TRBJ1-3; CDR3: CASSLANSGNTIYF
V: TRBV18; length: 15; D: -; J: TRBJ1-4; CDR3: CASSPQSGTNEKLFF
V: TRBV19; length: 13; D: -; J: TRBJ2-7; CDR3: CASSGTLYYEQYF
V: TRBV6-5; length: 12; D: -; J: TRBJ2-1; CDR3: CASRPPIGEQFF
V: TRBV11-3; length: 14; D: -; J: TRBJ2-7; CDR3: CASSPLPSAYEQYF
V: TRBV6-5; length: 16; D: TRBD1; J: TRBJ1-1; CDR3: CASSYRRDRGVTEAFF
V: TRBV6-5; length: 16; D: -; J: TRBJ2-5; CDR3: CASSYSKYPVGETQYF
V: TRBV6-5; length: 11; D: TRBD1; J: -; CDR3: CASRQGSEQYF
V: TRBV9; length: 15; D: TRBD1; J: TRBJ2-2; CDR3: CASRESGGSGGELFF
V: TRBV5-6; length: 17; D: -; J: TRBJ1-2; CDR3: CASSLARTGSSGYGYTF
V: TRBV29-1; length: 9; D: -; J: TRBJ1-2; CDR3: CSVDIGYTF
V: TRBV29-1; length: 18; D: -; J: TRBJ1-1; CDR3: CSAGGGIGQPIMNTEAFF
V: TRBV7-8; length: 12; D: -; J: TRBJ1-3; CDR3: CASRSGGNTIYF
V: TRBV5-6; length: 15; D: -; J: TRBJ2-1; CDR3: CASSLDPRPGNEQFF
V: TRBV25-1; length: 15; D: TRBD2; J: TRBJ2-1; CDR3: CASSETSGGFDEQFF